Following are 30 T cell receptor beta chains from one sample sequenced in a study of blood T cell repertoires in COVID-19. Assay: immunoSEQ multiplex PCR; the TCRdb copy retains only in-frame clones and omits some. The profile covers roughly 59,000 clones, with approximately 83% appearing a single time and about 4% taken by the ten largest. Sequenced: peripheral blood. These TCRs come from a woman older than 75 with acute or convalescent COVID-19.

A single count supports this clone. This chain joins TRBV11-2 and TRBJ2-1; D unresolved. The CDR3 runs 16 residues. Germline-derived CDR1 and CDR2 are SGHAT and FQNNGV. V was shortened by 6 bases and J by 4 bases, with 19 bases between the two germline ends. The CDR3 reads CASSPAGTAFYNEQFF. For the CDR3, the DNA is TGTGCCAGCAGTCCCGCCGGAACAGCTTTTTACAATGAGCAGTTCTTC.

The rearrangement uses TRBV29-1 and TRBJ1-5; TRBD1 matches 8 bases. After removal of 7 bases from V and 6 bases from J, the junction contained 8 bases not matched to a gene. Germline CDR1 SQVTM, CDR2 ANQGSEA. The CDR3 runs to 13 residues. The CDR3 region is CSAGQGSGQPQHF. CDR3 coding DNA: TGCAGCGCAGGACAGGGAAGTGGTCAGCCCCAGCATTTT.

This clone was picked up one time. J is TRBJ2-3 and V is TRBV6-5; D is unresolved. Trimming removed 7 bases from V and 1 base from J, with 15 bases in between. Germline CDR1 and CDR2: MNHEY and SVGAGI. This CDR3 region has 15 residues. CDR3: CASTPTSSGTDTQYF. In DNA, the CDR3 is TGTGCCAGCACACCTACCTCGAGCGGCACAGATACGCAGTATTTT.

This chain links TRBV3-1 (or the pseudogene TRBV3-2) with TRBJ1-4, with D unresolved. Germline loops: CDR1 LGHDT, CDR2 YNNKEL (reference sequence). Trimming pared 0 bases from V and 4 bases from J, leaving 9 bases between. This CDR3 has 15 amino acids. DNA for the CDR3: TGTGCCAGCAGCCAAGATGGCCGGGATAATGAAAAACTGTTTTTT. It specifies CASSQDGRDNEKLFF.

CDR3 nucleotides: TGCGCCAGCAGCTCAAGACTGGATTCGAGCTCCTACAATGAGCAGTTCTTC. Its translation: CASSSRLDSSSYNEQFF. V usage is TRBV5-1 and J usage is TRBJ2-1; D not certain. This CDR3 spans 17 amino acids. The V gene lost 3 bases and the J gene lost 0 bases, with 16 bases spanning the gap. In germline, CDR1 is SGHRS, CDR2 YFSETQ.

This clone turned up a few times. CDR3 nucleotide sequence: TGCAGCGTTGAAAACAGGAGTTACAATGAGCAGTTCTTC. This translates into CSVENRSYNEQFF. V gene TRBV29-1 combines with J gene TRBJ2-1; possible D gene TRBD1, 5 bases. Germline V gene lookup returns CDR1 SQVTM and CDR2 ANQGSEA. Trimming stripped 2 bases from V and 4 bases from J, with 9 bases between. The CDR3 has 13 residues.

Turning to this clone: A junction boundary mismatches the germline segment, possibly from a read error. The chain joins TRBV7-2 to TRBJ2-3; D possibly corresponds to TRBD2 (5 bases). The germline V gene has CDR1 SGHTA and CDR2 FQGNSA. This CDR3 contains 15 residues. CDR3 in amino acids: CASSLAAAGIDTQYF. CDR3 nucleotides: TGTGCCAGCAGCCTAGCAGCCGCCGGGATAGATACGCAGTATTTT. Variable domain in full (rest from reference TRBV7-2 and TRBJ2-3): GAGVSQSPSNKVTEKGKDVELRCDPISGHTALYWYRQSLGQGLEFLIYFQGNSAPDKSGLPSDRFSAERTGGSVSTLTIQRTQQEDSAVYLCASSLAAAGIDTQYFGPGTRLTVL.

The chain employs TRBV2 and TRBJ1-1; no clear D gene. There are 13 residues in the CDR3. Deletions cut 4 bases from V and 5 bases from J, with 11 bases between. Germline CDR1 SNHLY, CDR2 FYNNEI. CDR3 region: CASSGEGRTEAFF. Here the CDR3 DNA reads TGTGCCAGCAGTGGGGAAGGGAGGACTGAAGCTTTCTTT.

The J gene is TRBJ1-4, the V gene TRBV6-5; D gene ambiguous. The V end lost 6 bases, the J end lost 10 bases, and 12 bases lay between the germline ends. In germline, CDR1 is MNHEY, CDR2 SVGAGI. The CDR3 is 12 amino acids. CDR3 sequence reads: CASRRAGGKLFF. For the CDR3, the DNA is TGTGCCAGCAGGCGGGCCGGCGGAAAACTGTTTTTT.

The chain is built from TRBV27 and TRBJ2-1; D gene ambiguous. The CDR3 covers 13 residues. The germline V gene has CDR1 MNHEY and CDR2 SMNVEV (reference sequence). Trimming removed 5 bases from V and 7 bases from J, with 12 bases in between. The chain's CDR3 is CASSVTGWNEQFF. The CDR3 DNA is TGTGCCAGCAGTGTTACCGGGTGGAATGAGCAGTTCTTC.

The rearrangement joins TRBV3-1 (or the pseudogene TRBV3-2) to TRBJ2-1, with D possibly matching TRBD2 (7 bases). CDR1 is LGHDT and CDR2 is YNNKEL in the germline V gene (reference sequence). The CDR3 runs to 15 residues. V was trimmed by 4 bases and J by 9 bases, leaving 19 bases between them. This chain's CDR3 is CASSPLSGTTVEQFF. The CDR3 region has the DNA TGTGCCAGCAGCCCACTAAGCGGGACAACCGTTGAGCAGTTCTTC.

This clone appeared a few times. The chain is built from TRBV7-9 and TRBJ1-3; tentative D call: TRBD1 (6 bases). CDR1 is SEHNR and CDR2 is FQNEAQ in the germline V gene (reference sequence). Trimming removed 5 bases from V and 0 bases from J, with 20 bases in between. The CDR3 loop spans 18 amino acids. In nucleotides, the CDR3 is TGTGCCAGCAGCCCGGAGAGCTGGACAGCGCTCTCTGGAAACACCATATATTTT. It specifies CASSPESWTALSGNTIYF.

This chain joins TRBV28 and TRBJ1-4; 7 nucleotides agree with TRBD1. Germline V gives CDR1 MDHEN, CDR2 SYDVKM. Trimming took 2 bases from V and 8 from J; bases not matched to a gene: 11. This CDR3 is 16 amino acids long. The CDR3 spells CASSLGQEELREKLFF. The CDR3 bases are TGTGCCAGCAGTTTAGGACAGGAGGAGTTAAGGGAAAAACTGTTTTTT.

The chain recombines TRBV2 with TRBJ2-3; D perhaps matches TRBD2 (6 bases). The germline V and J ends were trimmed by 4 bases and 4 bases, with 15 bases remaining between them. The length of the CDR3 is 15 residues. Germline V lookup: CDR1 SNHLY, CDR2 FYNNEI. CDR3 amino acids: CASSVVGGASDTQYF. CDR3 nucleotide sequence: TGTGCCAGCAGTGTGGTGGGAGGAGCGTCAGATACGCAGTATTTT.

The chain couples TRBV11-2 to TRBJ2-7; D unclear. The CDR3 covers 13 residues. Germline-derived CDR1 and CDR2 are SGHAT and FQNNGV. Trimming pared 4 bases from V and 4 bases from J, leaving 11 bases between. CDR3 in amino acids: CASSWFRSYEQYF. CDR3 coding DNA: TGTGCCAGCAGCTGGTTCAGGTCTTACGAGCAGTACTTC.

The chain links TRBV7-9 to TRBJ2-7; 10 nucleotides match TRBD2. The CDR3 is 14 amino acids. Per the germline V gene, CDR1 is SEHNR and CDR2 is FQNEAQ (reference sequence). V gave up 4 bases and J gave up 4 bases; unmatched junction bases: 4. The DNA of the CDR3 is TGTGCCAGCAGCTCCCTAGCGGGGGCATACGAGCAGTACTTC. It codes for CASSSLAGAYEQYF. Based on the CDR3 plus reference TRBV7-9 and TRBJ2-7, the full variable domain is DTGVSQNPRHKITKRGQNVTFRCDPISEHNRLYWYRQTLGQGPEFLTYFQNEAQLEKSRLLSDRFSAERPKGSFSTLEIQRTEQGDSAMYLCASSSLAGAYEQYFGPGTRLTVT.

The chain uses TRBV7-8 and TRBJ2-1; 9 bases are shared with TRBD2. Trimming took 6 bases from V and 6 from J; bases not matched to a gene: 9. The CDR3 contains 15 residues. Germline CDR1 reads SGHVS; CDR2 reads FQNEAQ. The CDR3 region has the DNA TGTGCCAGCAGTGGTCCTCGCGGGGGGGCCAATGAGCAGTTCTTC. Protein product: CASSGPRGGANEQFF.

The V call is TRBV7-2, the J call TRBJ1-2, with TRBD1 matching 11 bases. Germline V CDR1 and CDR2: SGHTA, FQGNSA. With V trimmed by 4 bases and J by 14 bases, 12 bases remained unmatched. The CDR3 covers 14 residues. CDR3 nucleotides: TGTGCCAGCAGCTCGAGAGGGACAGGGGGGGAGGTGACCTTC. Its translation is CASSSRGTGGEVTF. The full variable domain, completed using reference TRBV7-2 and TRBJ1-2, is GAGVSQSPSNKVTEKGKDVELRCDPISGHTALYWYRQSLGQGLEFLIYFQGNSAPDKSGLPSDRFSAERTGGSVSTLTIQRTQQEDSAVYLCASSSRGTGGEVTFGSGTRLTVV.

The genes are TRBV19 and TRBJ1-5; D may be TRBD1 (6 bases). CDR1 is LNHDA, CDR2 SQIVND, per germline (reference sequence). The V and J ends lost 6 bases and 0 bases respectively, with 18 bases between them. The CDR3 loop spans 17 amino acids. CDR3 sequence (DNA): TGTGCCAGTAGACGGACAGAACCCAGCTATAGCAATCAGCCCCAGCATTTT. This gives the protein CASRRTEPSYSNQPQHF.

The chain has TRBV5-1 and TRBJ1-6, with D perhaps TRBD1 (6 bases). Between the trimmed V and J ends, which lost 5 bases and 7 bases, there was a span of 13 bases. Germline CDR1 reads SGHRS; CDR2 reads YFSETQ. The CDR3 covers 14 residues. In DNA, the CDR3 is TGCGCCAGCAGGCGTGATCAGGGGAATTCACCCCTCCACTTT. Translated: CASRRDQGNSPLHF.

The V call is TRBV5-6, the J call TRBJ1-6; a weak D match, TRBD1 (5 bases). The CDR3 has 16 amino acids. Germline V CDR1 and CDR2: SGHDT, YYEEEE. V dropped 4 bases and J dropped 2 bases, with 13 bases sitting between them. CDR3 sequence (DNA): TGTGCCAGCAGCGACGACAGCACAACCTATAATTCACCCCTCCACTTT. This sequence encodes CASSDDSTTYNSPLHF.

The chain links TRBV7-2 to TRBJ2-1, with D possibly matching TRBD2 (6 bases). The germline V and J ends were trimmed by 1 base and 4 bases, with 14 bases remaining between them. Germline assignment: CDR1 SGHTA and CDR2 FQGNSA. This CDR3 region has 16 residues. As DNA, the CDR3 is TGTGCCAGCAGCTTAGGTCTCTGGGCGGGATACAATGAGCAGTTCTTC. Residues: CASSLGLWAGYNEQFF.

V usage is TRBV2 and J usage is TRBJ2-7; D perhaps matches TRBD1 (6 bases). The CDR3 consists of 16 residues. CDR1 and CDR2 (germline): SNHLY, FYNNEI. V was clipped by 2 bases and J by 2 bases, with 16 bases between them. The CDR3 sequence is CASSETGSGIAYEQYF. In nucleotides, the CDR3 is TGTGCCAGCAGTGAAACAGGGTCCGGGATAGCCTACGAGCAGTACTTC.

The chain uses TRBV10-1 and TRBJ2-1, with TRBD2 as a possible D gene (6 bases). The CDR3 covers 16 residues. Per the germline V gene, CDR1 is WNHNN and CDR2 is SYGVQD (reference sequence). Trimming shortened V by 2 bases and J by 0 bases, and 11 bases separated the two germline ends. The CDR3 sequence: CASSESRGGSYNEQFF. CDR3 nucleotide sequence: TGCGCCAGCAGTGAGAGTCGGGGAGGCTCCTACAATGAGCAGTTCTTC.

The chain employs TRBV25-1 and TRBJ1-1, with D unresolved. The CDR3 totals 14 residues. CDR1 is MGHDK, CDR2 SYGVNS, per germline. V shed 9 bases and J shed 5 bases, with 19 bases lying between them. DNA of the CDR3: TGTGCCAGTGGAGGGCACGGGGAGTGGACTGAAGCTTTCTTT. Translation: CASGGHGEWTEAFF.

The rearrangement joins TRBV18 to TRBJ2-7, with TRBD1 matching over 7 bases. After removal of 3 bases from V and 5 bases from J, the junction contained 7 bases not matched to a gene. The CDR3 runs to 14 residues. Germline assignment: CDR1 KGHSH and CDR2 LQKENI. CDR3 region: CASSPLGQVDEQYF. CDR3 in DNA: TGTGCCAGCTCACCCCTCGGACAGGTGGACGAGCAGTACTTC.

The J gene is TRBJ1-2, the V gene TRBV27; TRBD1 agrees at 9 bases. With 5 bases clipped from V and 4 bases from J, the junction kept 8 bases outside the gene matches. The V gene's germline CDR1 is MNHEY and CDR2 SMNVEV (reference sequence). The CDR3 runs 15 residues. The CDR3 nucleotides are TGTGCCAGCAGTCTCACAGGGGGCGCGGGCTATGGCTACACCTTC. Protein product: CASSLTGGAGYGYTF.

The chain combines TRBV9 with TRBJ2-7; 13 bases are shared with TRBD2. Germline CDR1 is SGDLS and CDR2 is YYNGEE. The CDR3 is made up of 16 amino acids. With V trimmed by 0 bases and J by 4 bases, 4 bases remained unmatched. Here the CDR3 DNA reads TGTGCCAGCAGCGTAGGCGGGACTAGCGGGATGTACGAGCAGTACTTC. This codes for CASSVGGTSGMYEQYF.

The chain links TRBV20-1 to TRBJ1-2; TRBD1 aligns across 8 bases. Germline assignment: CDR1 DFQATT and CDR2 SNEGSKA (reference sequence). V lost 5 bases to trimming and J lost 5 bases; unmatched junction nucleotides: 16. The CDR3 loop spans 16 amino acids. CDR3 residues: CSARGTGPNRTYGYTF. In DNA form, the CDR3 reads TGCAGTGCTCGTGGGACAGGTCCCAATCGCACTTATGGCTACACCTTC.

This chain connects TRBV10-3 to TRBJ2-7, with 7 nucleotides matching TRBD1. This CDR3 has 16 amino acids. V dropped 3 bases and J dropped 0; count of bases not matched to a gene: 8. Germline V gene data show CDR1 as ENHRY and CDR2 as SYGVKD. CDR3 sequence reads: CAISDRNRDSSYEQYF. In nucleotides, the CDR3 is TGTGCCATCAGTGATCGGAACAGGGACAGCTCCTACGAGCAGTACTTC.